Described below is a single T cell receptor (beta chain) sequence and its context. The antigen remains undetermined. The sample belongs to a study of OX40 agonist ivuxolimab in advanced cancers. Produced via immunoSEQ multiplex PCR; TCRdb's table is partial and in-frame only. The data show about 74,000 clones, roughly 90% seen once. General study findings and limits: CD8+ T cells showed, on average, more clonal expansion than CD4+ cells. Several nonresponders also turned out to have low normalized T-cell clonal expansion. Doses of 0.1 to 3.0 mg/kg were accompanied by clonal expansion of CD4+ and CD8+ blood T cells by week 6.

In germline, CDR1 is LNHDA, CDR2 SQIVND (reference sequence). The CDR3 runs to 20 residues. The V end lost 0 bases, the J end lost 3 bases, and 21 bases lay between the germline ends. The TCR was taken from an adult with an advanced solid tumor such as melanoma, head and neck, liver or kidney cancer. J is TRBJ2-6 and V is TRBV19, with D maybe TRBD2 (7 bases). The source was CD4+ or CD8+ T cells sorted from blood, collected in a trial of the OX40 agonist ivuxolimab. As DNA, the CDR3 is TGTGCCAGTAGTATAGATGGGCCCGGGGGGCTATCAGTTGGGGCCAACGTCCTGACTTTC. Protein product: CASSIDGPGGLSVGANVLTF.